This section outlines one TCR beta chain sequence together with its context. Its target is unknown. This specimen belongs to a study of CD8 T cells in ankylosing spondylitis. MiXCR, applied by TCRdb to the 5' RACE reads, yields one record per CDR3 protein. This sample has fewer than 400,000 distinct CDR3 sequences, with around 7.6% found just once. This CDR3 spans 14 amino acids. CDR1 and CDR2 from the germline V gene are MGHDK and SYGVNS. Deletions cut 5 bases from V and 7 bases from J, with 14 bases between. Broader study findings: Ankylosing spondylitis blood seemed to carry a telltale TCR beta motif made of several highly homologous variants. With a CD8+ phenotype, disease-linked clones were relatively rare in peripheral blood. Disease-linked clones reportedly concentrated significantly in matched ankylosing spondylitis synovial fluid. Earlier work had already found some motif variants in reactive arthritis synovial fluid and blood.

The sample taken for sequencing was blood, either unsorted or a sorted T cell fraction (not recorded which). This sequence was found in a male donor with ankylosing spondylitis. The chain uses TRBV25-1 and TRBJ1-4; weak D call: TRBD1 (5 bases). The CDR3 region has the DNA TGTGCCAGCAGTCTCGCAGGGATTGGTGAAAAACTGTTTTTT. Residues: CASSLAGIGEKLFF.